This T cell receptor beta chain was identified in a study of T cell responses to AZD1222 COVID-19 vaccine (dated by TCRdb to the early 2020s). About the full investigation: AZD1222 recipients with second doses at about 4 weeks or about 12 weeks were pooled, because spike-specific TCR depth and breadth did not differ between schedules. Enrollment into the trials was organized by age into subgroups of 18-55, 56-69 and 70-plus years, and those subgroups contained around 150, 28 and 57 TCR-sequenced participants, respectively. A total of under 250 trial participants underwent TCR sequencing, of whom 207 had received two doses of AZD1222 and 26 had received two doses of the MenACWY control vaccine.

The CDR3 regions of human TCRbeta chains were analyzed by immunosequencing. As for the authors' bioinformatics: Repertoire TCRs were matched against a reference library of SARS-CoV-2-specific TCRs generated with the MIRA antigen-specificity platform. Breadth meant the fraction of unique TCRs that were SARS-CoV-2-associated, whereas depth meant the fraction of total T cells that were SARS-CoV-2-associated. Each spike-specific TCR was assigned to its reactive spike region and to a CD4 or CD8 class using the MIRA data. Log10-transformed breadth and depth values were compared by one-way ANOVA with Sidak's multiple comparisons tests. TCRdb mirrors the immuneACCESS table, restricted to in-frame sequences. Some clones are absent from its copies; in checked studies, under half trace to an unresolved V gene, and the reason for the others is unknown. The V and J calls and the clone size are those of that table, but D and trimming were determined from the DNA. Across this sample there are 90,000 to 100,000 clones, with roughly 91% seen only once. Roughly 7.7% of the sample lies in the top ten.

The CDR3 covers 13 residues, taking in both the cysteine and the phenylalanine. Of all the DNA, just the CDR3 is kept, 39 bases in frame from base 1. The germline V gene yields SGHTA for CDR1 and FQGNSA for CDR2. V and J lose 6 bases and 3 bases, and a span of 12 bases separates them. The full study reports these points: Epitopes outside the regions mutated in the B.1.351 and B.1.1.7 variants were reportedly recognized by nearly half of the unique spike-specific TCRs. The 56-69-year group was small, and its depth increase did not reach significance, likely because of low power. CD4 TCRs associated with the vaccine covered the entire spike protein, and the dominant responses were in regions 160-218 and 743-854. After two AZD1222 doses, spike-specific TCR breadth and depth were significantly higher than at day 0 and than in MenACWY recipients. No day 14 peak-response samples were available, so repertoires were characterized only after the peak T cell response. Most participants were white British and females outnumbered males, and the authors suggested that clonal diversity may have been underestimated. Conclusions about previously exposed vaccinees were limited because only a handful of AZD1222 recipients were SARS-CoV-2 seropositive at baseline.

On this clone itself: Its cognate antigen has yet to be identified. No clone much larger than this one lies a single base away; base qualities are absent.

This specimen's time point label, per the study, means: baseline before first vaccination. Samples from vaccinated people were obtained from the UK trials COV001 and COV002, which included a single-blind randomized controlled phase 2/3 trial of AZD1222 (ChAdOx1 nCoV-19) in healthy adults. Trial participant PBMC samples were collected at day 0 and day 28 after the second dose for TCRbeta chain sequencing. This TCR derives from an adult in good health. Sequenced here: peripheral blood, sampled on day 0 of AZD1222 vaccination. The chain is assembled from TRBV7-2 and TRBJ2-7; the D gene remains uncertain. The sequenced DNA is TGTGCCAGCAGTGTGGGGTACGGCTACGAGCAGTACTTC. Its protein reads: CASSVGYGYEQYF.